Shown below are 16 T cell receptor beta chains from a single sample sequenced in a study of cytomegalovirus exposure and HLA in healthy donors. The PCR made use of 60 Vbeta and 13 Jbeta primers. Here immunoSEQ multiplex PCR was the method, and the copy in TCRdb shows in-frame clones only, minus some. The sample has about 160,000 clones, 78% seen once; the top ten hold 1.4% to 1.5%. The specimen was PBMCs. These receptors were taken from a male donor in good health and CMV-seronegative.

The V and J genes are TRBV2 and TRBJ1-4; D is perhaps TRBD1 (6 bases). The ends were cut back, 6 bases at V and 8 bases at J, with 13 bases in the middle. Germline lookup yields CDR1 SNHLY and CDR2 FYNNEI. This CDR3 spans 13 amino acids. The CDR3 DNA follows: TGTGCCAGCAGGGGGACAACCGAAGAAAAACTGTTTTTT. It encodes CASRGTTEEKLFF.

This chain uses TRBV28 with TRBJ2-3; D is perhaps TRBD2 (6 bases). Germline CDR1 is MDHEN and CDR2 is SYDVKM. CDR3 length equals 15 residues. Trimming pared 3 bases from V and 0 bases from J, leaving 10 bases between. CDR3 in amino acids: CASSLGEDSTDTQYF. The DNA of the CDR3 is TGTGCCAGCAGTTTGGGGGAGGATAGCACAGATACGCAGTATTTT.

The CDR3 region has the DNA TGCAGCGTTGAAAAGGCGGTCCCAGATGGCTACACCTTC. This sequence encodes CSVEKAVPDGYTF. The chain carries TRBV29-1 and TRBJ1-2; D is ambiguous. CDR1 and CDR2 from the germline V gene are SQVTM and ANQGSEA. V was cut by 2 bases and J by 6 bases, with 13 bases left in between. The CDR3 is 13 amino acids.

This chain connects TRBV2 to TRBJ2-2; weak D call: TRBD2 (7 bases). The ends were cut back, 1 base at V and 7 bases at J, with 13 bases in the middle. The CDR3 is made up of 15 amino acids. Germline lookup yields CDR1 SNHLY and CDR2 FYNNEI. CDR3 region: CASSEEGGAVGELFF. Written as DNA, the CDR3 is TGTGCCAGCAGTGAAGAGGGGGGGGCTGTCGGGGAGCTGTTTTTT.

CDR3 residues: CASSRDRGNQPQHF. In DNA form, the CDR3 reads TGTGCCAGCAGTCGGGACAGGGGTAATCAGCCCCAGCATTTT. The gene calls are TRBV6-1 and TRBJ1-5, with 10 bases identical to TRBD1. The trim removed 5 bases at V and 4 bases at J, leaving 2 bases unmatched. The CDR3 has 14 residues. Germline V lookup: CDR1 MNHNS, CDR2 SASEGT.

V is TRBV29-1 and J is TRBJ2-2; perhaps TRBD2 as D (5 bases). Trimming cost V 7 bases and J 4 bases, with 10 bases left between them. From germline, CDR1 is SQVTM and CDR2 ANQGSEA. The CDR3 spans 12 residues. The CDR3, as DNA: TGCAGCGCTCCCGCGGGCACCGGGGAGCTGTTTTTT. Its translation is CSAPAGTGELFF.

The table lists this clone with a few counts. The chain links TRBV28 to TRBJ1-2; D not resolved. The CDR3 totals 13 residues. Germline lookup yields CDR1 MDHEN and CDR2 SYDVKM. Trimming shortened V by 7 bases and J by 6 bases, and 15 bases separated the two germline ends. In DNA form, the CDR3 reads TGTGCCAGCACCGGTCCCCCTTTTCATGGCTACACCTTC. Translation gives CASTGPPFHGYTF.

This clone was counted only a few times. The chain is built from TRBV7-2 and TRBJ1-2, with 10 bases aligning to TRBD1. In germline, CDR1 is SGHTA, CDR2 FQGNSA. Germline trimming cut 5 bases from V and 8 bases from J; bases unmatched to any gene: 8. This CDR3 has 14 residues. The CDR3: CASSPRTGGGGYTF. For the CDR3, the DNA is TGTGCCAGCAGCCCGCGGACAGGGGGAGGAGGCTACACCTTC.

The rearrangement joins TRBV7-9 to TRBJ2-2; the D is unclear. The germline gives CDR1 SEHNR, CDR2 FQNEAQ (reference sequence). V dropped 1 base and J dropped 0 bases, with 12 bases sitting between them. The CDR3 runs to 17 residues. CDR3 in DNA: TGTGCCAGCAGCTTAGAATTGGAGATCGCGAACACCGGGGAGCTGTTTTTT. Protein: CASSLELEIANTGELFF.

The chain is built from TRBV14 and TRBJ1-3, with 7 bases that match TRBD1. The CDR3 runs 15 residues. Trimming took 4 bases from V and 0 from J; bases not matched to a gene: 3. Germline CDR1 reads SGHDN; CDR2 reads FVKESK. The CDR3 loop reads CASSRDRISGNTIYF. Written as DNA, the CDR3 is TGTGCCAGCAGCCGGGACAGAATCTCTGGAAACACCATATATTTT.

J is TRBJ2-7 and V is TRBV5-8, with D maybe TRBD1 (5 bases). The CDR3 length is 13 residues. Per germline, CDR1 SGHTS and CDR2 YDEGEE. V lost 2 bases, J lost 1 base, and 7 bases lay in between. This CDR3 is CASSFRGSYEQYF. CDR3 in DNA: TGTGCCAGCAGCTTTAGGGGATCCTACGAGCAGTACTTC.

The chain links TRBV11-2 to TRBJ2-7; 10 bases map to TRBD2. The CDR3 has 16 amino acids. The junction had 9 bases not matched to a gene; V was cut back by 5 bases and J by 2 bases. Germline loops: CDR1 SGHAT, CDR2 FQNNGV. This CDR3 is CASSLLAGGAPYEQYF. CDR3 sequence (DNA): TGTGCCAGCAGCCTATTAGCGGGAGGCGCCCCCTACGAGCAGTACTTC.

The genes are TRBV5-1 and TRBJ1-1; possibly TRBD1 for D (6 bases). CDR3 length equals 15 residues. Germline V CDR1 and CDR2: SGHRS, YFSETQ. Trimming took off 4 bases at V and 1 base at J, with 14 bases between the two ends. The CDR3 here is CASSPQGHTNTEAFF. CDR3 coding DNA: TGCGCCAGCAGCCCACAGGGACATACGAACACTGAAGCTTTCTTT.

The chain links TRBV7-2 to TRBJ2-7; TRBD1 agrees at 7 bases. CDR1 SGHTA and CDR2 FQGNSA come from the germline V gene. J lost 5 bases, V lost 1 base, and 5 bases had no gene match. This CDR3 is built from 14 residues. CDR3 bases: TGTGCCAGCAGCTTAGAAAGGGGGCCCCACGAGCAGTACTTC. Its protein product is CASSLERGPHEQYF.

The rearrangement links TRBV27 to TRBJ2-7; D not resolved. The CDR3 spans 13 residues. The germline V and J ends were trimmed by 5 bases and 6 bases, with 14 bases remaining between them. In germline, CDR1 is MNHEY, CDR2 SMNVEV (reference sequence). The CDR3 region has the DNA TGTGCCAGCAGTCCGACCCCCAGAGGCGAGCAGTACTTC. As protein: CASSPTPRGEQYF.

The genes are TRBV29-1 and TRBJ2-7, with 11 positions matching TRBD1. The CDR3 contains 13 residues. The J segment lost 6 bases and the V segment lost 7 bases, leaving 8 bases of the junction unmatched. Germline V lookup: CDR1 SQVTM, CDR2 ANQGSEA. The CDR3 reads CSGGTGTGGEQYF. Here the CDR3 DNA reads TGCAGCGGAGGAACCGGGACAGGGGGCGAGCAGTACTTC.